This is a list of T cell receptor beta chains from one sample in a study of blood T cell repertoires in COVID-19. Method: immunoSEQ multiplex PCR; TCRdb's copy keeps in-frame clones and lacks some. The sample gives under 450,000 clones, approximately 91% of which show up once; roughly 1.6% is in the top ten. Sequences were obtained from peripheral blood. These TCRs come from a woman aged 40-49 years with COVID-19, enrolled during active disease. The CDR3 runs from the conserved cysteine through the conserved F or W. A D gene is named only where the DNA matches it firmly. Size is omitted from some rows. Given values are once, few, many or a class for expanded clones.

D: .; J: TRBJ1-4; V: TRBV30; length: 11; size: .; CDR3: CAWGPRERLFF; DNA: TGTGCCTGGGGACCCCGGGAGCGACTGTTTTTT
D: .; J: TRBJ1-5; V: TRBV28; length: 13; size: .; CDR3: CASRSGLNQPQHF; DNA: TGTGCCAGCCGGTCGGGATTGAATCAGCCCCAGCATTTT
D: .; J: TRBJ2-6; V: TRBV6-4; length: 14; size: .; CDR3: CASSPVSGANVLTF; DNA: TGTGCCAGCAGTCCAGTCTCTGGGGCCAACGTCCTGACTTTC
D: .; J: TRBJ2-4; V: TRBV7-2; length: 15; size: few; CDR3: CASSRIDKAKNIQYF; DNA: TGTGCCAGCAGCCGGATAGACAAAGCCAAAAACATTCAGTACTTC
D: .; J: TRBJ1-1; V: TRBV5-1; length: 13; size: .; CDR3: CASSLDRNTEAFF; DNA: TGCGCCAGCAGCTTGGACAGGAACACTGAAGCTTTCTTT
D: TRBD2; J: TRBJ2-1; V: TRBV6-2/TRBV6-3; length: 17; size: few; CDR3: CASSYLRTSGGAGEQFF; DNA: TGTGCCAGCAGTTACCTTCGGACTAGCGGGGGGGCCGGGGAGCAGTTCTTC
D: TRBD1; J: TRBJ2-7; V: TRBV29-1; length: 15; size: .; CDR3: CSASPSGTAVHEQYF; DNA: TGCAGCGCCTCGCCGTCGGGGACAGCGGTCCACGAGCAGTACTTC
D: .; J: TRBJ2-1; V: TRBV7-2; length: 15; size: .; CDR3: CASTLAVSSYNEQFF; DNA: TGTGCCAGCACCCTAGCTGTTAGCTCCTACAATGAGCAGTTCTTC
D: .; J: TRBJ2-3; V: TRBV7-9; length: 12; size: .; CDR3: CASSPNADTQYF; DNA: TGTGCCAGCAGCCCCAATGCGGATACGCAGTATTTT
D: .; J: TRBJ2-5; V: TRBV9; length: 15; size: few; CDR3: CASSSNQGIRETQYF; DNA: TGTGCCAGCAGCTCCAACCAGGGGATACGAGAGACCCAGTACTTC
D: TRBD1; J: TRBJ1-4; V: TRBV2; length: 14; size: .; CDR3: CASSSQGANEKLFF; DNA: TGTGCCAGCAGTTCACAGGGGGCTAATGAAAAACTGTTTTTT
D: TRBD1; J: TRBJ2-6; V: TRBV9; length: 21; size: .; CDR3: CASSVDLPDRGALSGANVLTF; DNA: TGTGCCAGCAGCGTAGATTTACCGGACAGGGGCGCTCTCTCTGGGGCCAACGTCCTGACTTTC
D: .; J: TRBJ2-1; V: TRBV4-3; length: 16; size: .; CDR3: CASSQDRTPEGNEQFF; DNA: TGCGCCAGCAGCCAAGATAGGACACCCGAAGGCAATGAGCAGTTCTTC
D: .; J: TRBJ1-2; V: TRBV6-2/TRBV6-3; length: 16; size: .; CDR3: CASSYSQGLEYYGYTF; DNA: TGTGCCAGCAGTTACTCGCAGGGGTTGGAGTACTATGGCTACACCTTC
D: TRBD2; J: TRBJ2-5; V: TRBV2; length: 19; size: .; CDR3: CASSEAQGGGGLLRETQYF; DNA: TGTGCCAGCAGTGAAGCCCAGGGTGGCGGGGGGCTTCTCCGAGAGACCCAGTACTTC
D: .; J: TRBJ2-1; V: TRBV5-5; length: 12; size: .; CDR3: CASSRLPREQFF; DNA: TGTGCCAGCAGCCGCCTCCCCAGGGAGCAGTTCTTC
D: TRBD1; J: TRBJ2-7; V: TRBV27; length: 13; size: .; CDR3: CGVGQGASYEQYF; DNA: TGTGGAGTGGGACAGGGGGCTTCCTACGAGCAGTACTTC
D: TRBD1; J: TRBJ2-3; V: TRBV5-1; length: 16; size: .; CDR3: CASSYGQGTYTDTQYF; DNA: TGCGCCAGCAGCTACGGACAGGGGACCTACACAGATACGCAGTATTTT
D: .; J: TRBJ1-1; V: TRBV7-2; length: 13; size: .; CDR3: CASSWLTDTEAFF; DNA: TGTGCCAGCAGCTGGTTAACAGACACTGAAGCTTTCTTT
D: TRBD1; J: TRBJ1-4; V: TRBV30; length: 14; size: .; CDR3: CAWTSGTGPEKLFF; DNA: TGTGCCTGGACTTCCGGGACAGGCCCCGAAAAACTGTTTTTT
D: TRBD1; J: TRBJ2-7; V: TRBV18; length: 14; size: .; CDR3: CASSGGQGFYEQYF; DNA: TGTGCCAGCTCAGGGGGACAGGGTTTCTACGAGCAGTACTTC
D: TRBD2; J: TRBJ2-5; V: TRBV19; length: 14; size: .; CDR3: CASSIVAGGETQYF; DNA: TGTGCCAGTAGTATTGTAGCGGGAGGGGAGACCCAGTACTTC
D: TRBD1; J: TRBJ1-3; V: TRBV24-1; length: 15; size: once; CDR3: CATSDPTGSGNTIYF; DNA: TGTGCCACCAGTGATCCGACAGGGTCAGGAAACACCATATATTTT
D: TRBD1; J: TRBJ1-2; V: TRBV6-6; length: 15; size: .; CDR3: CASSRDSAPYYGYTF; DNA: TGTGCCAGCAGTCGGGACAGTGCTCCTTACTATGGCTACACCTTC
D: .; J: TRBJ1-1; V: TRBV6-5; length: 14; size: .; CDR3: CASSYDQGNTEAFF; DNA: TGTGCCAGCAGTTACGATCAGGGAAACACTGAAGCTTTCTTT
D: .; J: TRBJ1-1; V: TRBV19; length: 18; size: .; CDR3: CASSITPARLIGRTEAFF; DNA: TGTGCCAGTAGTATAACGCCGGCGCGTTTGATCGGGAGGACTGAAGCTTTCTTT
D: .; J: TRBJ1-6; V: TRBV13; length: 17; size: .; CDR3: CASSPGGGLSYNSPLHF; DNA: TGTGCCAGCAGCCCCGGCGGGGGACTCTCCTATAATTCACCCCTCCACTTT
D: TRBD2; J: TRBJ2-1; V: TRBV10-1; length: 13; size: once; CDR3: CASSGTSGNEQFF; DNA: TGCGCCAGCAGTGGGACTAGCGGCAATGAGCAGTTCTTC
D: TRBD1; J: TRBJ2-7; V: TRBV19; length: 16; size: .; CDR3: CASTARPGTVAYEQYF; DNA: TGTGCCAGCACCGCACGTCCCGGGACAGTTGCCTACGAGCAGTACTTC
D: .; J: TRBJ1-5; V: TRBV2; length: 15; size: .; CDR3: CASSGPGLNNQPQHF; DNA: TGTGCCAGCAGTGGGCCAGGACTTAACAATCAGCCCCAGCATTTT
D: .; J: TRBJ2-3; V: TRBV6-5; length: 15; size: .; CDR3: CASSSLGARTDTQYF; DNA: TGTGCCAGCAGCTCCCTAGGGGCGCGCACAGATACGCAGTATTTT
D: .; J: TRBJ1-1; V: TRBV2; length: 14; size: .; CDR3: CASMRTASNTEAFF; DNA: TGTGCCAGCATGAGGACAGCGTCGAACACTGAAGCTTTCTTT
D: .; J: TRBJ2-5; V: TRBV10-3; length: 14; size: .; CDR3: CAIRSWGLGETQYF; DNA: TGTGCCATCAGGTCGTGGGGCCTAGGGGAGACCCAGTACTTC
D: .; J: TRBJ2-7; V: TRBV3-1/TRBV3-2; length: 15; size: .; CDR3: CASSQETVGRREQYF; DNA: TGTGCCAGCAGCCAAGAAACGGTGGGCCGGCGCGAGCAGTACTTC
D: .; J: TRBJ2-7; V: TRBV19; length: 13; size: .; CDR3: CASSVGRSYEQYF; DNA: TGTGCCAGTAGTGTCGGGAGAAGTTACGAGCAGTACTTC
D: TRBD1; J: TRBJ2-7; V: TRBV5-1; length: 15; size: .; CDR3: CASSQGTGSPYEQYF; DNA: TGCGCCAGCAGCCAAGGGACAGGGTCCCCCTACGAGCAGTACTTC
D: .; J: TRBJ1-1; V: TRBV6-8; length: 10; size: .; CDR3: CASSRTEAFF; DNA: TGTGCCAGCTCTAGGACTGAAGCTTTCTTT
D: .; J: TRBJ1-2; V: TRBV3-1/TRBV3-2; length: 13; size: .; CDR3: CASSQRELYGYTF; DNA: TGTGCCAGCAGCCAAAGAGAGCTCTATGGCTACACCTTC
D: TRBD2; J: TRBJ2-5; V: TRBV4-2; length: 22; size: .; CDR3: CASSQDVLGAPTASGGEETQYF; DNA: TGTGCCAGCAGCCAAGATGTATTGGGGGCCCCTACGGCTAGCGGGGGGGAAGAGACCCAGTACTTC
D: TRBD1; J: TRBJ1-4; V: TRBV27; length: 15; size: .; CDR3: CASSIEGAANEKLFF; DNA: TGTGCCAGCAGTATTGAGGGGGCGGCTAATGAAAAACTGTTTTTT
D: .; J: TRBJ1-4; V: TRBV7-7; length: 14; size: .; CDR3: CASSPGPNGEKLFF; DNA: TGTGCTAGCAGCCCAGGGCCGAATGGAGAAAAACTGTTTTTT
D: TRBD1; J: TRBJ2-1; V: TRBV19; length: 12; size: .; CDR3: CATDRGTDEQFF; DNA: TGTGCCACGGACAGGGGAACGGATGAGCAGTTCTTC
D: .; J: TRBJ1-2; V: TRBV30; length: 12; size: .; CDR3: CAWEQGNYGYTF; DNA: TGTGCCTGGGAGCAGGGGAACTATGGCTACACCTTC
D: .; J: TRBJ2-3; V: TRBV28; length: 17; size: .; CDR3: CASSEPVGAAGTDTQYF; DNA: TGTGCCAGCAGTGAACCGGTGGGGGCAGCGGGCACAGATACGCAGTATTTT
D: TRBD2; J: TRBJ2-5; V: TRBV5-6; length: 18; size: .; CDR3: CASSLPGTSGGREETQYF; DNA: TGTGCCAGCAGCTTGCCGGGGACTAGCGGGGGGAGGGAAGAGACCCAGTACTTC
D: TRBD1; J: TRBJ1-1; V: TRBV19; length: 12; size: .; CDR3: CASSMGQSEAFF; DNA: TGTGCCAGTAGTATGGGACAGTCTGAAGCTTTCTTT
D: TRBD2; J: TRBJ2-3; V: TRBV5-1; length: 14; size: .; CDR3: CASSLSGSYDTQYF; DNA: TGCGCCAGCAGCCTTAGCGGGAGTTACGATACGCAGTATTTT
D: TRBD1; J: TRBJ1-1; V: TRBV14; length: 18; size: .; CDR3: CASSRTADRGELNTEAFF; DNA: TGTGCCAGCAGCCGAACGGCGGACAGGGGGGAATTGAACACTGAAGCTTTCTTT
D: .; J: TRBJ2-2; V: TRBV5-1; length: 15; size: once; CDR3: CASSLSSLNTGELFF; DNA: TGCGCCAGCAGCTTGAGCTCGCTGAACACCGGGGAGCTGTTTTTT
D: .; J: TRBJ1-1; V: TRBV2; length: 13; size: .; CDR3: CASSPGQNTEAFF; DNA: TGTGCCAGCAGTCCGGGACAAAACACTGAAGCTTTCTTT
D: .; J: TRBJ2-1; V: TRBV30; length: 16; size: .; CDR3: CAWQHQGGIPYNEQFF; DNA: TGTGCCTGGCAGCATCAGGGGGGTATCCCCTACAATGAGCAGTTCTTC
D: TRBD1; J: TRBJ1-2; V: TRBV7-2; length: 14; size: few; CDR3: CASSLGQGNYGYTF; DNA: TGTGCCAGCAGCTTAGGACAGGGGAACTATGGCTACACCTTC
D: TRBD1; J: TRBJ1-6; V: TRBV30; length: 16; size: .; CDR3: CAWSPGQGIANSPLHF; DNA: TGTGCCTGGAGTCCCGGACAGGGGATCGCCAATTCACCCCTCCACTTT
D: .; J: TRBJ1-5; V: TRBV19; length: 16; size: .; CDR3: CASHSNRGMDHQPQHF; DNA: TGTGCCAGTCACAGTAATAGGGGAATGGACCATCAGCCCCAGCATTTT